This TCR beta chain originates from a study of T cell changes during pregnancy in multiple sclerosis (dated by TCRdb to the late 2010s). As for the study more broadly: The study examined how the T cell repertoire changed over the course of pregnancy in women with multiple sclerosis.

Libraries were constructed by the immunoSEQ multiplex PCR assay. TCRdb re-hosts the immuneACCESS table, in-frame sequences only. Its copies lack some clones; in the studies checked, an unresolved V gene accounts for under half of them, and the cause for the rest is not known. In all, the sample holds about 18,000 clones, and 85% to 90% of those were seen once. In total, the top ten clones hold under 1.5% of the sample. For this clone: No cognate antigen has been identified for it. Qualities for individual bases were not recorded, and no much larger clone is one base off.

Trimming leaves V shorter by 5 bases and J shorter by 6 bases, with the junction holding 6 bases beyond the gene matches. As encoded in the germline V gene (reference sequence), CDR1 is SEHNR while CDR2 is FQNEAQ. The CDR3, from cysteine to phenylalanine, totals 15 residues. Only CDR3 DNA is held: 45 bases, read in frame from base 1. The source material was CD4+ T cells from peripheral blood mononuclear cells, sampled in the first trimester of pregnancy. The clonotype originates from a female donor in good health, enrolled as a control in a pregnancy study. The sequence is built from TRBV7-9 and TRBJ1-4; 10 bases in the junction line up with TRBD1. CDR3 reads: CASSRQGALDEKLFF. The nucleotide sequence reads as follows: TGTGCCAGCAGCCGACAGGGGGCTCTAGATGAAAAACTGTTTTTT.